This is a list of T cell receptor beta chains from one sample in a study of blood T cell repertoires in COVID-19. The data were produced by immunoSEQ multiplex PCR, yet TCRdb's version contains in-frame clones alone and is incomplete. This table holds over 200,000 clones, 83% found once. Sample: peripheral blood. The receptors come from a woman between 25 and 40 years old with COVID-19, enrolled during active disease. Both conserved end residues are part of each CDR3. The order of the fields is V gene, J gene, CDR3 protein.

V gene: TRBV18; J gene: TRBJ1-4; CDR3 protein: CASSPRDGGEKLFF
V gene: TRBV6-2/TRBV6-3; J gene: TRBJ2-5; CDR3 protein: CASSLYRGLDKETQYF
V gene: TRBV29-1; J gene: TRBJ2-7; CDR3 protein: CSVVAGTGGSYEQYF
V gene: TRBV19; J gene: TRBJ1-1; CDR3 protein: CATNTGGRMNTEAFF
V gene: TRBV5-8; J gene: TRBJ2-5; CDR3 protein: CASRRGQETQYF
V gene: TRBV7-2; J gene: TRBJ2-7; CDR3 protein: CASSLIAAGAEQYF
V gene: TRBV28; J gene: TRBJ1-5; CDR3 protein: CASTIQVGNQPQHF
V gene: TRBV11-2; J gene: TRBJ2-3; CDR3 protein: CASSPRDTQYF
V gene: TRBV7-2; J gene: TRBJ1-2; CDR3 protein: CASSLAGGGDYGYTF
V gene: TRBV28; J gene: TRBJ1-2; CDR3 protein: CASSLPGVNYGYTF
V gene: TRBV30; J gene: TRBJ1-1; CDR3 protein: CAWSYLPYSRARTNTEAFF
V gene: TRBV2; J gene: TRBJ2-3; CDR3 protein: CASSDMGLAVTDTQYF
V gene: TRBV15; J gene: TRBJ2-5; CDR3 protein: CATSRDLAGGLETQYF
V gene: TRBV7-2; J gene: TRBJ2-1; CDR3 protein: CASSPTGSGGAAEQFF
V gene: TRBV28; J gene: TRBJ2-5; CDR3 protein: CASSSWTGVAGETQYF
V gene: TRBV19; J gene: TRBJ2-2; CDR3 protein: CASSIVGGGATGELFF
V gene: TRBV19; J gene: TRBJ1-2; CDR3 protein: CASRGGNRGGYTF
V gene: TRBV12-3/TRBV12-4; J gene: TRBJ1-1; CDR3 protein: CASTIAGTEAFF
V gene: TRBV15; J gene: TRBJ2-2; CDR3 protein: CATSRDLASGNTGELFF
V gene: TRBV4-2; J gene: TRBJ2-3; CDR3 protein: CASSQDLAGADTQYF
V gene: TRBV2; J gene: TRBJ2-7; CDR3 protein: CASSEAGGSYEQYF
V gene: TRBV5-4; J gene: TRBJ1-3; CDR3 protein: CASSLGGGSGGNTIYF
V gene: TRBV5-1; J gene: TRBJ2-1; CDR3 protein: CASSLRGALSGSYNEQFF